In its sample, the clone carrying this T cell receptor beta chain was seen once. The V gene's germline CDR1 is MGHRA and CDR2 YSYEKL. V was clipped by 4 bases and J by 0 bases; unmatched bases: 10. The length of the CDR3 is 19 residues. The data were taken from a study of blood T cell repertoires in COVID-19. Study background: Researchers got acute and convalescent COVID-19 samples from the United States, Italy and Spain. T cells, B-cell-depleted T cells, or PBMCs provided the cDNA or gDNA that served as material.

As handled by the study authors: It was from reference gene primer amplification that nucleated cell counts were estimated. Method: immunoSEQ multiplex PCR; TCRdb's copy keeps in-frame clones and lacks some. V and J calls and clone size are copied from that table; D and trimming were computed from the DNA. Among about 140,000 clones listed, 80% to 90% were seen once. The sequence derives from a woman between 40 and 55 years old with acute or convalescent COVID-19. The chain uses TRBV4-1 and TRBJ2-1; 12 bases are a match to TRBD2. The specimen sequenced was peripheral blood. The CDR3 nucleotides are TGCGCCAGCAGCCTCGGACTAGCGGGGTTGGTGAGCTCCTACAATGAGCAGTTCTTC. As protein: CASSLGLAGLVSSYNEQFF.